The 16 T cell receptor beta chains given below trace back to one sample, sequenced in a study of T cells after yellow fever vaccination. TCRdb reprocessed the 5' RACE reads via MiXCR and lists one record per CDR3 protein. Of 300,000 to 350,000 distinct CDR3 sequences listed, approximately 4% are singletons. The source was PBMCs, collected 15 days after the yellow fever booster vaccination. The receptors were gathered from a man aged 18 to 29 who received the YFV17D yellow fever vaccine.

As concerns this clonotype: Being one base from a much bigger clone, this may be a read error. This sequence joins TRBV21-1 and TRBJ1-5; the table's D call of TRBD1 was not tested on the DNA. TRBV21-1 is a documented pseudogene. CDR3 length: 17 residues. The CDR3 region is CASRRGTGGERSHPQHF. CDR3 nucleotides: TGTGCCAGCAGACGAGGAACAGGGGGCGAAAGGTCTCACCCCCAGCATTTT.

This clonotype has a count of ten or more. The V call is TRBV28, the J call TRBJ2-4; TRBD2 aligns across 7 bases. The CDR3 is made up of 14 amino acids. Trimming removed 3 bases from V and 2 bases from J; junction bases left unmatched: 1. Germline V gives CDR1 MDHEN, CDR2 SYDVKM. CDR3 protein: CASSLGGTKNIQYF. In nucleotides, the CDR3 is TGTGCCAGCAGTTTGGGAGGGACCAAAAACATTCAGTACTTC.

A few counts support this clonotype. The chain recombines TRBV12-3 or TRBV12-4 with TRBJ2-7; D not resolved. This CDR3 contains 13 residues. V lost 6 bases and J lost 2, with 11 bases in between. The CDR3 loop is CASSSDVTYEQYF. The DNA of the CDR3 is TGTGCCAGCAGCTCAGATGTTACCTACGAGCAGTACTTC.

This clonotype came up many times. This chain links TRBV28 with TRBJ2-7; 7 bases are shared with TRBD2. Germline V gives CDR1 MDHEN, CDR2 SYDVKM. The CDR3 is 12 amino acids. DNA for the CDR3: TGTGCCAGCGGTCGGGAGGCCCTGCTCCGCGACGTC. Protein product: CASGREALLRDV.

This clonotype came up a few times. The genes are TRBV5-4 and TRBJ2-2; TRBD2 matches 8 bases. The germline V gene encodes CDR1 SGHNT and CDR2 YYREEE (reference sequence). The CDR3 spans 15 residues. The V segment lost 4 bases and the J segment 6 bases; nucleotides outside the gene matches: 8. The DNA for the CDR3 is TGTGCCAGCAGCCCAGTAGCGGGGTCGGCCGGGGAGCTGTTTTTT. Encoded protein: CASSPVAGSAGELFF.

This clonotype was counted many times. V is TRBV21-1 and J is TRBJ2-3; the table's D call TRBD1 went unverified against the DNA. TRBV21-1 is given as a pseudogene. This CDR3 contains 13 residues. The CDR3 sequence: CASRARLTDTQYF. The CDR3 DNA is TGTGCCAGCCGGGCCAGGTTGACAGATACGCAGTATTTT.

The chain has TRBV4-3 and TRBJ2-7; 7 nucleotides match TRBD2. The V gene end was trimmed by 0 bases and the J gene end by 3 bases; junction bases not matched to a gene: 14. The CDR3 is made up of 18 amino acids. Germline loops: CDR1 LGHNA, CDR2 YSLEER. CDR3 sequence: CASSQDLKAGGGGYEQYF. CDR3 coding DNA: TGCGCCAGCAGCCAAGATCTCAAGGCGGGCGGGGGTGGCTACGAGCAGTACTTC.

The sample holds many counts of this clonotype. The chain is built from TRBV10-3 and TRBJ2-5, with D unclear. The V gene lost 10 bases and the J gene lost 0 bases, with 9 bases spanning the gap. This CDR3 is built from 12 residues. Germline lookup yields CDR1 ENHRY and CDR2 SYGVKD. CDR3 sequence (DNA): TGTGCCACGCGGACGGACCAAGAGACCCAGTACTTC. Its translation: CATRTDQETQYF.

This sequence joins TRBV3-1 and TRBJ1-6, with TRBD1 as a possible D gene (6 bases). The CDR3 has 15 amino acids. V lost 2 bases to trimming and J lost 8 bases, with 13 bases between them. Germline V gene data show CDR1 as LGHDT and CDR2 as YNNKEL (reference sequence). CDR3 sequence: CASSQLQGLDSPLHF. CDR3 DNA sequence: TGTGCCAGCAGCCAACTTCAGGGGCTGGATTCACCCCTCCACTTT.

This clonotype was recorded a few times. The V call is TRBV5-1, the J call TRBJ2-5, with D uncertain. Per the germline V gene, CDR1 is SGHRS and CDR2 is YFSETQ. Between the trimmed V and J ends, which lost 5 bases and 5 bases, there was a span of 13 bases. The CDR3 extends over 13 amino acids. CDR3 sequence reads: CASRVAAPETQYF. CDR3 sequence (DNA): TGCGCCAGCAGGGTGGCGGCCCCGGAGACCCAGTACTTC. Drawing the rest from reference TRBV5-1 and TRBJ2-5, the complete variable domain is KAGVTQTPRYLIKTRGQQVTLSCSPISGHRSVSWYQQTPGQGLQFLFEYFSETQRNKGNFPGRFSGRQFSNSRSEMNVSTLELGDSALYLCASRVAAPETQYFGPGTRLLVL.

This chain uses TRBV6-2 or TRBV6-3 with TRBJ1-5; 9 bases line up with TRBD1. Germline V CDR1 and CDR2: MNHEY, SVGEGT. V lost 5 bases and J lost 2; bases outside the gene matches: 4. The CDR3 length is 15 residues. CDR3 DNA sequence: TGTGCCAGCAGTACAGGGGGCATGGGCAATCAGCCCCAGCATTTT. Its protein is CASSTGGMGNQPQHF.

This clonotype came up many times. The J gene is TRBJ2-7, the V gene TRBV6-6; maybe TRBD2 (5 bases). Trimming took 6 bases from V and 9 from J, leaving 15 bases between them. Germline CDR1 MNHNY, CDR2 SVGAGI (reference sequence). There are 12 residues in the CDR3. The CDR3 DNA sequence: TGTGCCAGCAGCCCCCGGGGTCCGGGGCAGTACTTC. Translated: CASSPRGPGQYF.

The chain combines TRBV23-1 with TRBJ1-1, with D perhaps matching TRBD1 (6 bases). TRBV23-1 is designated an ORF whose function remains uncertain. This CDR3 contains 14 residues. V was cut by 7 bases and J by 4 bases, with 16 bases left in between. CDR3 in amino acids: CASTGKGECTEAFF. CDR3 in DNA: TGCGCCAGCACAGGAAAGGGGGAATGCACTGAAGCTTTCTTT.

The sample holds many counts of this clonotype. The chain has TRBV4-1 and TRBJ2-7, with 7 bases matching TRBD1. V was clipped by 4 bases and J by 1 base; unmatched bases: 4. The CDR3 has 14 amino acids. CDR1 and CDR2 (germline): MGHRA, YSYEKL. CDR3 in amino acids: CASSRDRVSYEQYF. The CDR3 nucleotides read TGCGCCAGCAGCCGAGACAGGGTGTCCTACGAGCAGTACTTC.

The chain joins TRBV7-9 to TRBJ2-7; TRBD1 aligns across 7 bases. The CDR3 is 13 residues long. The V segment lost 5 bases and the J segment 3 bases; nucleotides outside the gene matches: 4. Germline CDR1 SEHNR, CDR2 FQNEAQ (reference sequence). CDR3 nucleotides: TGTGCCAGCAGCGCCCGGGACAGCTACGAGCAGTACTTC. Its translation: CASSARDSYEQYF.

This clonotype was found many times. The J gene is TRBJ1-3, the V gene TRBV9; D remains unclear. The CDR3 has 14 amino acids. Germline loops: CDR1 SGDLS, CDR2 YYNGEE. Trimming stripped 3 bases from V and 4 bases from J, with 11 bases between. The CDR3 spells CASSEGYSGNTIYF. The CDR3 nucleotides are TGTGCCAGCAGCGAGGGTTACTCCGGAAACACCATATATTTT.